This T cell receptor beta chain was found in a study of blood T cell repertoires in COVID-19. About the research overall: Spain, Italy and the United States supplied samples that represented acute and convalescent COVID-19. In each case, the material was cDNA or gDNA derived from T cells, B-cell-depleted T cells, or PBMCs.

Original processing notes: Estimation of nucleated cell counts relied on the amplification of reference gene primers. Clones were read by immunoSEQ multiplex PCR, and TCRdb kept only the in-frame ones, dropping some. That table gives V, J and clone size, and the DNA gave D and trimming. The sample has about 210,000 clones, roughly nine tenths seen once. The CDR3 totals 13 residues. Trimming at V came to 2 bases and at J to 8 bases, leaving 4 bases not matched to a gene. The germline CDR1 and CDR2 sequences are MNHNS and SASEGT. The sequenced material came from peripheral blood. This clonotype was obtained from a young man with acute or convalescent COVID-19. The gene calls are TRBV6-1 and TRBJ1-2; 8 nucleotides match TRBD1. CDR3 sequence reads: CASSERQGRGYTF. The CDR3, as DNA: TGTGCCAGCAGTGAACGACAGGGGCGCGGCTACACCTTC.